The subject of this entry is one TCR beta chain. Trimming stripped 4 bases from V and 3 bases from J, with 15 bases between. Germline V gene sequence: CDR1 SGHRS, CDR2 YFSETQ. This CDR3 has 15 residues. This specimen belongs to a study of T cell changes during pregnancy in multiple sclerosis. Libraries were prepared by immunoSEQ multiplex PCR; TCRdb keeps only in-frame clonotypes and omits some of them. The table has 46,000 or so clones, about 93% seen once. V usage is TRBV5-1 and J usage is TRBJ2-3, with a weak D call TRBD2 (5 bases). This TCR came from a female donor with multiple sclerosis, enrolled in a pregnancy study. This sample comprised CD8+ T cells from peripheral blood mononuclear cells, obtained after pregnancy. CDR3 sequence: CASSPPVGETDTQYF. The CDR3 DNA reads TGCGCCAGCAGCCCCCCCGTCGGGGAGACAGATACGCAGTATTTT.